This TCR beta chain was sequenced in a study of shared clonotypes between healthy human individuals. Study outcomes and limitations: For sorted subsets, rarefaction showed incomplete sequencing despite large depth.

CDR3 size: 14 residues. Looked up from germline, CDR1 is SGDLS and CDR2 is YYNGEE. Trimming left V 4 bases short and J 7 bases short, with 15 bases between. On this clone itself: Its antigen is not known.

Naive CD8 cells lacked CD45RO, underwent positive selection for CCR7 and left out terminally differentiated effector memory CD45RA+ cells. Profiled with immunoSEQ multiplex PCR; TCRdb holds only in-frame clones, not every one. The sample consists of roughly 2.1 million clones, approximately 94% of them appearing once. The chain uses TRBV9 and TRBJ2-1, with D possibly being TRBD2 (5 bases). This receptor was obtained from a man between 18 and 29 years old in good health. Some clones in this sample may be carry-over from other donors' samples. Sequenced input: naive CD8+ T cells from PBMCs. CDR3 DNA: TGTGCCAGCAGCCCAGGACTCTCCAGGAATGAGCAGTTCTTC. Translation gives CASSPGLSRNEQFF. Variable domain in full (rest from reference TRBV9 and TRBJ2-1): DSGVTQTPKHLITATGQRVTLRCSPRSGDLSVYWYQQSLDQGLQFLIQYYNGEERAKGNILERFSAQQFPDLHSELNLSSLELGDSALYFCASSPGLSRNEQFFGPGTRLTVL.